These 21 T cell receptor beta chains were sequenced from one sample in a study of blood T cell repertoires in COVID-19 (dated by TCRdb to the early 2020s). The library relied on the immunoSEQ multiplex PCR assay. This is the immuneACCESS table as TCRdb keeps it, with only in-frame sequences that have V and J called. A part of the clones is gone; compared with another copy, unresolved V genes explain less than half, and the rest is unexplained. The sample yields fewer than 400,000 clones; 89% were counted once. The top ten clonotypes cover approximately 1.8% of the sample. Sequenced material: peripheral blood. The receptors here all came from a woman in her twenties or thirties with COVID-19, enrolled during active disease.

V is TRBV5-1 and J is TRBJ1-1, with D perhaps matching TRBD1 (6 bases). V shed 4 bases and J shed 3 bases, with 16 bases lying between them. The CDR3 consists of 15 residues. The germline CDR1 and CDR2 sequences are SGHRS and YFSETQ. The CDR3 region is CASSAVGAGDTEAFF. The CDR3 coding sequence is TGCGCCAGCAGCGCCGTGGGGGCGGGGGACACTGAAGCTTTCTTT.

CDR3 region: CASSQTGALGNTIYF. The CDR3 DNA reads TGTGCCAGCAGCCAGACAGGGGCGCTAGGAAACACCATATATTTT. The gene calls are TRBV3-1 (or the pseudogene TRBV3-2) and TRBJ1-3, with 8 bases matching TRBD1. J gave up 4 bases and V 3 bases, and 5 bases lay outside the gene matches. Germline CDR1 LGHDT, CDR2 YNNKEL (reference sequence). This CDR3 has 15 amino acids.

The chain recombines TRBV5-1 with TRBJ2-3; TRBD2 aligns across 11 bases. The J segment lost 0 bases and the V segment lost 4 bases, leaving 4 bases of the junction unmatched. In germline, CDR1 is SGHRS, CDR2 YFSETQ. The CDR3 spans 16 residues. DNA for the CDR3: TGCGCCAGCAGCCTGGGACTAGCGGATAGCACAGATACGCAGTATTTT. This gives the protein CASSLGLADSTDTQYF.

This clone was recorded only once. J is TRBJ1-2 and V is TRBV5-1; TRBD1 matches at 9 bases. With V trimmed by 0 bases and J by 0 bases, 9 bases remained unmatched. CDR1 is SGHRS, CDR2 YFSETQ, per germline. This CDR3 has 18 amino acids. CDR3: CASSLEPQGAVTNYGYTF. CDR3 DNA sequence: TGCGCCAGCAGCTTGGAGCCACAGGGGGCTGTTACTAACTATGGCTACACCTTC.

The chain combines TRBV6-5 with TRBJ1-6; D is ambiguous. The CDR3 contains 12 residues. The germline V gene encodes CDR1 MNHEY and CDR2 SVGAGI. V was clipped by 8 bases and J by 9 bases, with 11 bases between them. This chain's CDR3 is CASQSNGSPLHF. The DNA for the CDR3 is TGTGCCAGCCAATCCAACGGTTCACCCCTCCACTTT.

V and J are TRBV3-1 (or the pseudogene TRBV3-2) and TRBJ2-3; 8 positions agree with TRBD2. The CDR3 runs 20 residues. CDR1 is LGHDT and CDR2 is YNNKEL in the germline V gene (reference sequence). V shed 4 bases and J 6 bases; nucleotides not matched to a gene: 24. The CDR3: CASSPGTQGLAGVVRDTQYF. For the CDR3, the DNA is TGTGCCAGCAGCCCTGGTACCCAAGGACTAGCCGGAGTCGTTAGGGATACGCAGTATTTT.

V gene TRBV4-1 combines with J gene TRBJ2-7; no definite D call. V gave up 1 base and J gave up 4 bases, with 8 bases separating them. CDR3 length: 13 residues. Per the germline V gene, CDR1 is MGHRA and CDR2 is YSYEKL. CDR3: CASSQGVHYEQYF. The CDR3 DNA reads as TGCGCCAGCAGCCAAGGTGTCCATTACGAGCAGTACTTC.

This chain uses TRBV7-9 with TRBJ2-1; possibly TRBD1 for D (5 bases). Germline values: CDR1 SEHNR, CDR2 FQNEAQ (reference sequence). The CDR3 extends over 15 amino acids. V shed 1 base and J shed 0 bases, with 7 bases lying between them. DNA for the CDR3: TGTGCCAGCAGCTTAGGGACACTCTCCTACAATGAGCAGTTCTTC. It yields the protein CASSLGTLSYNEQFF.

This clone was recorded once. The rearrangement joins TRBV11-3 to TRBJ1-3; D remains ambiguous. The CDR3 runs to 16 residues. CDR1 SGHNT and CDR2 YENEEA come from the germline V gene. The V end was cut by 0 bases, the J end by 0 bases, with 9 bases between. The CDR3 here is CASSLDLGSSGNTIYF. As DNA, the CDR3 is TGTGCCAGCAGCTTAGATTTGGGGAGCTCTGGAAACACCATATATTTT.

This clone has more than one count but fewer than ten. The rearrangement links TRBV9 to TRBJ1-2; D is ambiguous. CDR3 length: 15 amino acids. Trimming stripped 1 base from V and 0 bases from J, with 10 bases between. In germline, CDR1 is SGDLS, CDR2 YYNGEE. DNA for the CDR3: TGTGCCAGCAGCGTAACAGCATTACCTAACTATGGCTACACCTTC. It specifies CASSVTALPNYGYTF.

This sequence joins TRBV6-2 or TRBV6-3 and TRBJ2-6; D remains unclear. V lost 2 bases and J lost 1, with 9 bases in between. The CDR3 is made up of 16 amino acids. In germline, CDR1 is MNHEY, CDR2 SVGEGT. The CDR3 reads CASSYGQLSGANVLTF. CDR3 coding DNA: TGTGCCAGCAGTTACGGCCAGTTGTCTGGGGCCAACGTCCTGACTTTC.

The V and J genes are TRBV18 and TRBJ2-5; tentative D call: TRBD1 (6 bases). The CDR3 totals 13 residues. Trimming stripped 6 bases from V and 0 bases from J, with 8 bases between. Germline lookup yields CDR1 KGHSH and CDR2 LQKENI. CDR3 bases: TGTGCCAGCTCGAGGGGGAACCAAGAGACCCAGTACTTC. Translated: CASSRGNQETQYF.

The V and J genes are TRBV5-1 and TRBJ1-3; D remains ambiguous. Germline CDR1 and CDR2: SGHRS and YFSETQ. Between the trimmed V and J ends, which lost 1 base and 0 bases, there was a span of 11 bases. The CDR3 length is 16 residues. The CDR3 spells CASSLNGGSSGNTIYF. DNA for the CDR3: TGCGCCAGCAGCTTGAATGGCGGGTCCTCTGGAAACACCATATATTTT.

The CDR3: CASSWRGGQGYNEQFF. The CDR3 nucleotides are TGTGCCAGCAGTTGGCGGGGGGGCCAGGGGTACAATGAGCAGTTCTTC. This chain uses TRBV27 with TRBJ2-1, with 9 bases fitting TRBD2. J gave up 4 bases and V 4 bases, and 8 bases lay outside the gene matches. Germline CDR1 reads MNHEY; CDR2 reads SMNVEV (reference sequence). The CDR3 length is 16 residues.

The chain couples TRBV19 to TRBJ1-1, with 8 bases that match TRBD1. The CDR3 runs 15 residues. The V and J ends lost 3 bases and 6 bases, in that order; junction bases with no gene match: 9. Looked up from germline, CDR1 is LNHDA and CDR2 is SQIVND (reference sequence). The CDR3 region is CASSIWGGTGPEAFF. As DNA, the CDR3 is TGTGCCAGTAGTATCTGGGGGGGGACAGGCCCTGAAGCTTTCTTT.

V usage is TRBV5-1 and J usage is TRBJ1-2, with D possibly TRBD1 on 5 matching bases. The CDR3 is 13 residues long. In germline, CDR1 is SGHRS, CDR2 YFSETQ. V lost 1 base and J 6 bases, leaving 10 bases between the germline ends. CDR3 region: CASSLWGEDGYTF. DNA for the CDR3: TGCGCCAGCAGCTTGTGGGGGGAGGATGGCTACACCTTC.

The V and J genes are TRBV5-1 and TRBJ1-1; 7 positions match TRBD1. Per the germline V gene, CDR1 is SGHRS and CDR2 is YFSETQ. CDR3 length equals 16 residues. The V and J ends lost 4 bases and 0 bases, in that order; junction bases with no gene match: 9. The CDR3 sequence is CASSPKDRALNTEAFF. In DNA form, the CDR3 reads TGCGCCAGCAGCCCAAAAGACAGGGCGTTGAACACTGAAGCTTTCTTT.

The CDR3 DNA reads as TGTGCCAGCAGAGCGGGACTAGCGGGGCACAATGAGCAGTTCTTC. The encoded protein is CASRAGLAGHNEQFF. The chain is built from TRBV6-4 and TRBJ2-1; TRBD2 matches 13 bases. The CDR3 has 15 amino acids. Germline V gene sequence: CDR1 MRHNA, CDR2 SNTAGT. The V gene end was trimmed by 6 bases and the J gene end by 5 bases; junction bases not matched to a gene: 4.

As concerns this clone: Other nucleotide sequences from this sample produce the same CDR3. The rearrangement joins TRBV11-3 to TRBJ1-2; D is ambiguous. Germline-derived CDR1 and CDR2 are SGHNT and YENEEA. V lost 0 bases and J 5 bases, leaving 4 bases between the germline ends. The CDR3 loop spans 12 amino acids. The CDR3 DNA reads as TGTGCCAGCAGCTTAGAATCGTATGGCTACACCTTC. Protein: CASSLESYGYTF.

This chain joins TRBV11-2 and TRBJ1-1; D possibly corresponds to TRBD1 (6 bases). The CDR3 extends over 15 amino acids. Germline V gives CDR1 SGHAT, CDR2 FQNNGV. Trimming pared 5 bases from V and 5 bases from J, leaving 18 bases between. The CDR3 protein is CASSEVAGERTEAFF. The CDR3 region has the DNA TGTGCCAGCAGCGAAGTTGCAGGGGAGAGGACTGAAGCTTTCTTT.

V gene TRBV29-1 combines with J gene TRBJ1-5; 10 bases line up with TRBD1. Germline V gives CDR1 SQVTM, CDR2 ANQGSEA. The CDR3 consists of 13 residues. The V and J ends lost 6 bases and 5 bases, in that order; junction bases with no gene match: 4. CDR3 loop: CSVQTGGDQPQHF. In nucleotides, the CDR3 is TGCAGCGTCCAGACAGGGGGCGATCAGCCCCAGCATTTT.